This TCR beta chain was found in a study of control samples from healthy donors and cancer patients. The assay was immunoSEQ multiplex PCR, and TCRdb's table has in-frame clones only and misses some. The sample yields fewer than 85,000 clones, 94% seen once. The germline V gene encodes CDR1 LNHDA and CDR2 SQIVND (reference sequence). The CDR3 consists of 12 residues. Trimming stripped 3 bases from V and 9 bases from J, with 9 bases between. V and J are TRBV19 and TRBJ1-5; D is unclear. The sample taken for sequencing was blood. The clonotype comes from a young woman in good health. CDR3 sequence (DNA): TGTGCCAGTAGTATGCCCCCGCGGCCCCAGCATTTT. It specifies CASSMPPRPQHF.